A single sample gave rise to the 28 T cell receptor beta chains below, sequenced in a study of control samples from healthy donors and cancer patients. Libraries were prepared by immunoSEQ multiplex PCR; TCRdb keeps only in-frame clonotypes and omits some of them. The profile shows 250,000 to 300,000 clones, roughly 80% of them singletons. The sequencing sample was made of PBMCs. The receptors were gathered from an older woman with lung cancer.

The rearrangement uses TRBV5-1 and TRBJ2-3; the D is unclear. V gave up 2 bases and J gave up 2 bases, with 3 bases separating them. CDR3 length equals 12 residues. Looked up from germline, CDR1 is SGHRS and CDR2 is YFSETQ. The CDR3 bases are TGCGCCAGCAGCTTCGACACAGATACGCAGTATTTT. This translates into CASSFDTDTQYF.

The chain carries TRBV3-1 (or the pseudogene TRBV3-2) and TRBJ1-1; D is unclear. V lost 4 bases to trimming and J lost 7 bases, with 10 bases between them. In germline, CDR1 is LGHDT, CDR2 YNNKEL (reference sequence). The CDR3 sequence is 12 residues long. DNA of the CDR3: TGTGCCAGCAGCCTAAGCAGTGGTGAAGCTTTCTTT. Its protein is CASSLSSGEAFF.

This sequence joins TRBV6-4 and TRBJ1-2, with D perhaps matching TRBD1 (5 bases). Between the trimmed V and J ends, which lost 5 bases and 13 bases, there was a span of 20 bases. This CDR3 region has 13 residues. CDR1 MRHNA and CDR2 SNTAGT come from the germline V gene. CDR3 nucleotides: TGTGCCAGCAGTCGGGAGACAGCCAGCTCTGTCACCTTC. The encoded protein is CASSRETASSVTF.

The V gene is TRBV5-1, the J gene TRBJ2-7; 8 nucleotides line up with TRBD1. Germline V gene data show CDR1 as SGHRS and CDR2 as YFSETQ. The CDR3 extends over 15 amino acids. The ends lost 2 bases at V and 7 bases at J; junction bases unmatched: 11. CDR3 sequence (DNA): TGCGCCAGCAGCTTCGGGTCAGGGGGCGCGAAGGAGCAGTACTTC. It yields the protein CASSFGSGGAKEQYF. Together with reference TRBV5-1 and TRBJ2-7, the CDR3 gives the full variable domain: KAGVTQTPRYLIKTRGQQVTLSCSPISGHRSVSWYQQTPGQGLQFLFEYFSETQRNKGNFPGRFSGRQFSNSRSEMNVSTLELGDSALYLCASSFGSGGAKEQYFGPGTRLTVT.

This clone has only one observation. V is TRBV10-1 and J is TRBJ1-1; D is perhaps TRBD1 (5 bases). The germline CDR1 and CDR2 sequences are WNHNN and SYGVQD (reference sequence). The CDR3 has 13 amino acids. The V and J ends lost 5 bases and 1 base respectively, with 8 bases between them. CDR3 region: CASSFDRNTEAFF. For the CDR3, the DNA is TGCGCCAGCAGTTTCGACAGGAACACTGAAGCTTTCTTT.

This clone came up a few times. V gene TRBV5-1 combines with J gene TRBJ2-3; 7 positions agree with TRBD1. The CDR3 is 15 amino acids. V shed 4 bases, J shed 0 bases, and the junction held 5 bases outside the gene matches. Germline V gives CDR1 SGHRS, CDR2 YFSETQ. DNA of the CDR3: TGCGCCAGCAGCCTGGACAGGACCAGCACAGATACGCAGTATTTT. Translated: CASSLDRTSTDTQYF.

This clone came up a few times. The chain employs TRBV6-5 and TRBJ1-2; 8 bases fit TRBD1. Germline assignment: CDR1 MNHEY and CDR2 SVGAGI. CDR3 size: 13 residues. Trimming took 2 bases from V and 10 from J; bases not matched to a gene: 6. CDR3 DNA sequence: TGTGCCAGCAGTTACGGCCGGACAGGGATCTACACCTTC. Amino acids: CASSYGRTGIYTF.

V and J are TRBV5-1 and TRBJ2-7; 11 nucleotides match TRBD1. V lost 4 bases, J lost 6 bases, and 9 bases stayed unmatched. The CDR3 runs 15 residues. The V gene's germline CDR1 is SGHRS and CDR2 YFSETQ. The CDR3 loop is CASSILGQGDSEQYF. DNA of the CDR3: TGCGCCAGCAGCATCTTGGGACAGGGGGATTCCGAGCAGTACTTC.

This clone came up once. This sequence joins TRBV2 and TRBJ1-1; D remains unclear. Germline CDR1 SNHLY, CDR2 FYNNEI. Trimming left V 4 bases short and J 7 bases short, with 10 bases between. The CDR3 is made up of 12 amino acids. CDR3 sequence (DNA): TGTGCCAGCAGTGGAGACGCTCGTGAAGCTTTCTTT. This codes for CASSGDAREAFF.

This rearrangement joins TRBV28 to TRBJ1-2; 8 bases line up with TRBD1. Germline V gene lookup returns CDR1 MDHEN and CDR2 SYDVKM. Trimming at V came to 5 bases and at J to 6 bases, leaving 2 bases not matched to a gene. This CDR3 is 12 amino acids long. The DNA of the CDR3 is TGTGCCAGCAGTGTGGGACAGGATGGCTACACCTTC. Its protein is CASSVGQDGYTF.

This clone came up once. The rearrangement uses TRBV18 and TRBJ1-6, with TRBD1 identical over 8 bases. Looked up from germline, CDR1 is KGHSH and CDR2 is LQKENI. CDR3 length: 15 amino acids. With 3 bases clipped from V and 10 bases from J, the junction kept 8 bases outside the gene matches. The CDR3 spells CASSPFDRGGSPLHF. As DNA, the CDR3 is TGTGCCAGCTCACCTTTTGACAGGGGAGGCTCACCCCTCCACTTT. Together with reference TRBV18 and TRBJ1-6, the CDR3 gives the full variable domain: NAGVMQNPRHLVRRRGQEARLRCSPMKGHSHVYWYRQLPEEGLKFMVYLQKENIIDESGMPKERFSAEFPKEGPSILRIQQVVRGDSAAYFCASSPFDRGGSPLHFGNGTRLTVT.

This chain links TRBV7-7 with TRBJ2-2, with 11 bases lining up with TRBD2. The V gene's germline CDR1 is SSHAT and CDR2 FNYEAQ (reference sequence). This CDR3 is 16 amino acids long. Trimming took 5 bases from V and 4 from J; bases not matched to a gene: 6. The CDR3 region has the DNA TGTGCCAGCAGCCGGACTAGCGGGCTGGGCACCGGGGAGCTGTTTTTT. It encodes CASSRTSGLGTGELFF.

V gene TRBV5-1 combines with J gene TRBJ2-5, with 12 bases matching TRBD2. V dropped 2 bases and J dropped 5; count of bases not matched to a gene: 4. Germline CDR1 is SGHRS and CDR2 is YFSETQ. The CDR3 spans 15 residues. The CDR3 sequence is CASSLLAGGWETQYF. In DNA form, the CDR3 reads TGCGCCAGCAGCTTACTAGCGGGAGGATGGGAGACCCAGTACTTC.

This chain links TRBV21-1 with TRBJ1-6. TRBV21-1 is described as a pseudogene. The CDR3 length is 11 residues. The CDR3 is CASSKAPPLHF. The CDR3, as DNA: TGTGCCAGCAGCAAAGCTCCTCCCCTCCACTTT.

The CDR3 bases are TGTGCCAGTAGTATTGATAGGCAGGGCAAGACCGGGGCTTTCTTT. Its protein product is CASSIDRQGKTGAFF. This chain joins TRBV19 and TRBJ1-1; D might be TRBD1 (5 bases). V was trimmed by 3 bases and J by 11 bases, leaving 22 bases between them. Germline assignment: CDR1 LNHDA and CDR2 SQIVND (reference sequence). The CDR3 contains 15 residues. The full variable domain, rest sourced from reference TRBV19 and TRBJ1-1, is DGGITQSPKYLFRKEGQNVTLSCEQNLNHDAMYWYRQDPGQGLRLIYYSQIVNDFQKGDIAEGYSVSREKKESFPLTVTSAQKNPTAFYLCASSIDRQGKTGAFFGQGTRLTVV.

The chain couples TRBV7-9 to TRBJ2-3, with TRBD2 as a possible D gene (6 bases). The germline V gene encodes CDR1 SEHNR and CDR2 FQNEAQ (reference sequence). Trimming shortened V by 7 bases and J by 4 bases, and 12 bases separated the two germline ends. This CDR3 spans 13 amino acids. CDR3 in DNA: TGTGCCAGCATCCCCTGGGAGGCAGATACGCAGTATTTT. This encodes CASIPWEADTQYF.

The V gene is TRBV2, the J gene TRBJ2-3, with no clear D. The CDR3 covers 13 residues. Germline lookup yields CDR1 SNHLY and CDR2 FYNNEI. Trimming left V 4 bases short and J 6 bases short, with 11 bases between. The CDR3 DNA reads TGTGCCAGCAGTGGGGAAGGGATCGATACGCAGTATTTT. It translates to CASSGEGIDTQYF.

This clone was found once. The V and J genes are TRBV7-9 and TRBJ2-7; 7 positions agree with TRBD2. CDR1 is SEHNR, CDR2 FQNEAQ, per germline (reference sequence). The junction had 2 bases not matched to a gene; V was cut back by 4 bases and J by 2 bases. This CDR3 is 13 amino acids long. In nucleotides, the CDR3 is TGTGCCAGCAGCTGGGAGGGCCCCTACGAGCAGTACTTC. The encoded protein is CASSWEGPYEQYF.

The gene calls are TRBV15 and TRBJ2-7, with 7 bases aligning to TRBD1. This CDR3 region has 14 residues. In germline, CDR1 is LNHNV, CDR2 YYDKDF (reference sequence). The J segment lost 2 bases and the V segment lost 3 bases, leaving 4 bases of the junction unmatched. CDR3: CATSSWQGAYEQYF. The DNA of the CDR3 is TGTGCCACCAGCAGCTGGCAGGGGGCCTACGAGCAGTACTTC.

This chain links TRBV7-8 with TRBJ1-3; tentatively, D is TRBD1 (6 bases). CDR1 SGHVS and CDR2 FQNEAQ come from the germline V gene. CDR3 size: 17 residues. The V gene lost 5 bases and the J gene lost 1 base, with 18 bases spanning the gap. This CDR3 is CASSPRPGTQSGNTIYF. The CDR3 region has the DNA TGTGCCAGCAGCCCCCGGCCCGGGACACAGTCTGGAAACACCATATATTTT.

The chain employs TRBV19 and TRBJ1-1; TRBD1 is a possible D gene (5 bases). Germline loops: CDR1 LNHDA, CDR2 SQIVND (reference sequence). CDR3 size: 14 residues. Trimming stripped 7 bases from V and 1 base from J, with 13 bases between. The CDR3 sequence: CASTYGAANTEAFF. The CDR3 bases are TGTGCCAGTACCTATGGGGCGGCGAACACTGAAGCTTTCTTT.

The chain couples TRBV6-6 to TRBJ1-2, with 9 positions matching TRBD1. This CDR3 has 14 amino acids. V shed 4 bases and J 4 bases; nucleotides not matched to a gene: 4. Germline CDR1 is MNHNY and CDR2 is SVGAGI (reference sequence). The CDR3 loop is CASSSGQGIYGYTF. In DNA form, the CDR3 reads TGTGCCAGCAGTTCCGGACAGGGGATCTATGGCTACACCTTC.

The V gene is TRBV7-9, the J gene TRBJ2-5; TRBD2 matches 12 bases. The CDR3 runs 19 residues. J was trimmed by 6 bases and V by 1 base; bases with no gene match: 15. CDR1 SEHNR and CDR2 FQNEAQ come from the germline V gene (reference sequence). The CDR3 DNA is TGTGCCAGCAGCTTAGAAGCGAGCACCGGGACTAGCGGGCGACAGACCCAGTACTTC. Translated, it gives CASSLEASTGTSGRQTQYF.

The V and J genes are TRBV7-9 and TRBJ1-2; D might be TRBD1 (5 bases). The CDR3 has 13 amino acids. Germline V gives CDR1 SEHNR, CDR2 FQNEAQ (reference sequence). V was clipped by 5 bases and J by 4 bases, with 11 bases between them. This CDR3 reads CASSQGGGYGYTF. CDR3 in DNA: TGTGCCAGCAGCCAAGGTGGGGGCTATGGCTACACCTTC.

The V call is TRBV9, the J call TRBJ2-7; D is uncertain. Germline loops: CDR1 SGDLS, CDR2 YYNGEE. Between the trimmed V and J ends, which lost 0 bases and 1 base, there was a span of 11 bases. This CDR3 contains 15 residues. In nucleotides, the CDR3 is TGTGCCAGCAGCGTAGGAGTTGTCGGATCCTACGAGCAGTACTTC. Translation gives CASSVGVVGSYEQYF.

The chain joins TRBV2 to TRBJ1-5; 7 bases are shared with TRBD1. This CDR3 is built from 14 residues. Germline V gene sequence: CDR1 SNHLY, CDR2 FYNNEI. The V and J ends lost 9 bases and 4 bases, in that order; junction bases with no gene match: 9. The CDR3 sequence: CASRWQGVNQPQHF. The CDR3 DNA reads as TGTGCCAGTAGATGGCAGGGGGTTAATCAGCCCCAGCATTTT.

This clone was found a few times. The rearrangement links TRBV5-4 to TRBJ1-1, with 11 bases lining up with TRBD1. V gave up 3 bases and J gave up 5 bases; unmatched junction bases: 6. The CDR3 extends over 15 amino acids. CDR1 and CDR2 (germline): SGHNT, YYREEE (reference sequence). For the CDR3, the DNA is TGTGCCAGCAGCTCTCCCGGGACAGGGGGGACTGAAGCTTTCTTT. Encoded protein: CASSSPGTGGTEAFF.

This sequence joins TRBV11-3 and TRBJ2-2; D is possibly TRBD1 (6 bases). This CDR3 comprises 14 residues. The germline CDR1 and CDR2 sequences are SGHNT and YENEEA. V was trimmed by 5 bases and J by 1 base, leaving 8 bases between them. CDR3 in DNA: TGTGCCAGCAGCATGGGACAGAACACCGGGGAGCTGTTTTTT. This translates into CASSMGQNTGELFF.